The 13 T cell receptor beta chains presented below share a single source sample, sequenced in a study of cytomegalovirus exposure and HLA in healthy donors. The PCR made use of 60 Vbeta and 13 Jbeta primers. Sequencing used immunoSEQ multiplex PCR; TCRdb keeps in-frame clones, though not all of them. In the table there are about 140,000 clones, about 79% of which are singletons. The sample was PBMCs. The receptors were gathered from a man aged 35 to 55 in good health and CMV-seropositive.

The V call is TRBV15, the J call TRBJ1-5; no firm D call. The CDR3 is 17 residues long. V lost 0 bases and J 0 bases, leaving 12 bases between the germline ends. Germline V gene sequence: CDR1 LNHNV, CDR2 YYDKDF (reference sequence). This CDR3 is CATSRDMTGYSNQPQHF. The CDR3 region has the DNA TGTGCCACCAGCAGAGATATGACGGGGTATAGCAATCAGCCCCAGCATTTT. Complete variable domain (other parts from reference TRBV15 and TRBJ1-5): DAMVIQNPRYQVTQFGKPVTLSCSQTLNHNVMYWYQQKSSQAPKLLFHYYDKDFNNEADTPDNFQSRRPNTSFCFLDIRSPGLGDTAMYLCATSRDMTGYSNQPQHFGDGTRLSIL.

This sequence joins TRBV7-9 and TRBJ2-6, with D possibly matching TRBD2 (5 bases). V was cut by 3 bases and J by 0 bases, with 9 bases left in between. Germline V gene lookup returns CDR1 SEHNR and CDR2 FQNEAQ (reference sequence). The CDR3 totals 16 residues. CDR3 DNA sequence: TGTGCCAGCAGCTTGGGAGCGAGCTCTGGGGCCAACGTCCTGACTTTC. Protein: CASSLGASSGANVLTF.

V gene TRBV11-3 combines with J gene TRBJ1-2, with TRBD1 matching over 12 bases. V dropped 1 base and J dropped 1; count of bases not matched to a gene: 4. The CDR3 length is 17 residues. CDR1 and CDR2 from the germline V gene are SGHNT and YENEEA. The CDR3 sequence is CASSLAGQGAGNYGYTF. The CDR3 region has the DNA TGTGCCAGCAGCTTAGCGGGACAGGGGGCTGGTAACTATGGCTACACCTTC.

The chain couples TRBV9 to TRBJ2-1, with 8 nucleotides matching TRBD1. Germline-derived CDR1 and CDR2 are SGDLS and YYNGEE. This CDR3 region has 15 residues. Unmatched junction bases numbered 9, after V lost 0 bases and J lost 10 bases. CDR3 sequence reads: CASSVADRGGREQFF. DNA for the CDR3: TGTGCCAGCAGCGTAGCTGACAGGGGTGGGCGGGAGCAGTTCTTC.

J is TRBJ1-5 and V is TRBV5-5; D gene uncertain. V lost 4 bases, J lost 0 bases, and 20 bases lay in between. This CDR3 comprises 18 residues. CDR1 SGHKS and CDR2 YYEKEE come from the germline V gene (reference sequence). The CDR3 here is CASSPEGRFGYSNQPQHF. Written as DNA, the CDR3 is TGTGCCAGCAGCCCCGAGGGAAGGTTCGGGTATAGCAATCAGCCCCAGCATTTT.

J is TRBJ1-1 and V is TRBV18; 12 bases match TRBD1. Germline V CDR1 and CDR2: KGHSH, LQKENI. The V segment lost 4 bases and the J segment 4 bases; nucleotides outside the gene matches: 10. The CDR3 is made up of 17 amino acids. This CDR3 reads CASSQAWDRGLGTEAFF. The CDR3 DNA follows: TGTGCCAGCTCACAGGCCTGGGACAGGGGGCTAGGCACTGAAGCTTTCTTT.

This clone was seen a few times. This chain uses TRBV4-1 with TRBJ1-2, with 10 bases lining up with TRBD1. There are 13 residues in the CDR3. From germline, CDR1 is MGHRA and CDR2 YSYEKL. The V segment lost 5 bases and the J segment 7 bases; nucleotides outside the gene matches: 4. CDR3 sequence reads: CASSWGQGLGYTF. The DNA for the CDR3 is TGCGCCAGCAGCTGGGGACAGGGGCTTGGCTACACCTTC.

The CDR3 loop is CASSLRRGDQPQHF. In DNA form, the CDR3 reads TGTGCCAGCAGCTTAAGACGGGGAGATCAGCCCCAGCATTTT. The chain combines TRBV5-4 with TRBJ1-5; D gene uncertain. Looked up from germline, CDR1 is SGHNT and CDR2 is YYREEE (reference sequence). This CDR3 spans 14 amino acids. Trimming left V 2 bases short and J 5 bases short, with 11 bases between. The whole variable domain, remainder taken from reference TRBV5-4 and TRBJ1-5, is ETGVTQSPTHLIKTRGQQVTLRCSSQSGHNTVSWYQQALGQGPQFIFQYYREEENGRGNFPPRFSGLQFPNYSSELNVNALELDDSALYLCASSLRRGDQPQHFGDGTRLSIL.

This clone was found a few times. The DNA for the CDR3 is TGTGCCAGCAGCACCTACAGGGGGCGAAACACAGATACGCAGTATTTT. As protein: CASSTYRGRNTDTQYF. The chain has TRBV9 and TRBJ2-3; TRBD1 matches at 9 bases. The CDR3 totals 16 residues. Germline V lookup: CDR1 SGDLS, CDR2 YYNGEE. V shed 4 bases and J 2 bases; nucleotides not matched to a gene: 8. The complete variable domain, with remaining parts taken from reference TRBV9 and TRBJ2-3, reads DSGVTQTPKHLITATGQRVTLRCSPRSGDLSVYWYQQSLDQGLQFLIQYYNGEERAKGNILERFSAQQFPDLHSELNLSSLELGDSALYFCASSTYRGRNTDTQYFGPGTRLTVL.

The rearrangement joins TRBV27 to TRBJ2-5; D might be TRBD1 (6 bases). The germline CDR1 and CDR2 sequences are MNHEY and SMNVEV (reference sequence). The CDR3 runs 14 residues. Trimming took off 4 bases at V and 2 bases at J, with 11 bases between the two ends. CDR3 amino acids: CASSSPGQQETQYF. CDR3 nucleotide sequence: TGTGCCAGCAGTTCACCGGGACAACAAGAGACCCAGTACTTC.

V gene TRBV2 combines with J gene TRBJ1-1; 7 bases align to TRBD1. From germline, CDR1 is SNHLY and CDR2 FYNNEI. The trim removed 5 bases at V and 4 bases at J, leaving 13 bases unmatched. CDR3 size: 16 residues. The CDR3 protein is CASSPSLTGTFTEAFF. CDR3 DNA sequence: TGTGCCAGCAGTCCATCCTTGACAGGGACCTTCACTGAAGCTTTCTTT.

There are a few counts of this clone. CDR3 loop: CASKGDRDTGELFF. The CDR3 nucleotides are TGTGCCAGTAAGGGGGACAGGGACACCGGGGAGCTGTTTTTT. V usage is TRBV19 and J usage is TRBJ2-2; TRBD1 matches at 9 bases. V dropped 7 bases and J dropped 3; count of bases not matched to a gene: 3. Germline CDR1 is LNHDA and CDR2 is SQIVND (reference sequence). The CDR3 length is 14 residues.

This clone was seen a few times. This chain links TRBV10-3 with TRBJ2-1, with TRBD2 matching 12 bases. J was trimmed by 7 bases and V by 5 bases; bases with no gene match: 6. Germline CDR1 and CDR2: ENHRY and SYGVKD. CDR3 length equals 15 residues. CDR3 in DNA: TGTGCCATCAGTCAGCTAGCGGGGGGGCGGAATGAGCAGTTCTTC. This codes for CAISQLAGGRNEQFF.